This TCR beta chain was sequenced in a study of cytomegalovirus exposure and HLA in healthy donors. This CDR3 region has 16 residues. The germline gives CDR1 MNHNS, CDR2 SASEGT. The J segment lost 8 bases and the V segment lost 0 bases, leaving 9 bases of the junction unmatched. Use of 60 Vbeta and 13 Jbeta primers characterized the PCR. Sequencing used immunoSEQ multiplex PCR; TCRdb keeps in-frame clones, though not all of them. The sample consists of around 130,000 clones, around 86% of them appearing once. Broader study findings: Earlier analysis looked at TCR beta V segments, and most were productive about 90% or about 30% of the time. The authors reported that TCR beta sequences could predict HLA-A and HLA-B alleles. These predictions were accurate for most subjects in the first cohort. One cluster of highly shared sequence variants probably arose as a sequencing artifact.

With regard to this clone: Its antigen is as yet unknown.

The specimen sequenced was PBMCs. The genes are TRBV6-1 and TRBJ2-1; 8 bases agree with TRBD2. The receptor's source is a female donor in good health and CMV-seronegative. The CDR3, as DNA: TGTGCCAGCAGTGAAGCGCGGGCGGGAGGATCCCATGAGCAGTTCTTC. Its translation is CASSEARAGGSHEQFF.